This T cell receptor beta chain was recorded in a study of cytomegalovirus exposure and HLA in healthy donors. Findings and limits, study-wide: According to the study, roughly 160 TCR beta chains were cytomegalovirus-associated. Reports indicate that TCR beta sequences accurately predicted the HLA-A and HLA-B alleles of most subjects.

The germline V gene has CDR1 SGHTS and CDR2 YDEGEE. Trimming took off 2 bases at V and 0 bases at J, with 12 bases between the two ends. The CDR3 is 16 residues long. With 60 Vbeta and 13 Jbeta primers, the PCR was carried out. Data came from immunoSEQ multiplex PCR; TCRdb stores just in-frame clones and leaves some out. This sample has around 160,000 clones, with 73% found just once. Points on this clone: The antigen remains undetermined.

Input material: PBMCs. This chain joins TRBV5-8 and TRBJ2-4, with D tentatively TRBD1 (6 bases). The sequence derives from a woman aged 18-29 years in good health and CMV-seronegative. Written as DNA, the CDR3 is TGTGCCAGCAGCTTCCAGGGGTGGATAGCCAAAAACATTCAGTACTTC. It translates to CASSFQGWIAKNIQYF.